The sequence of this TCR beta chain was determined in a study of cytomegalovirus exposure and HLA in healthy donors. At the level of the study: When 398 donors were genotyped, around 77% of them were found to fall in the Caucasian-associated ancestry cluster.

Whole-study findings and limits: CMV serostatus alone was available as immune exposure information.

Primers: 60 Vbeta forward and 13 Jbeta reverse. The repertoire was sequenced with immunoSEQ multiplex PCR; TCRdb's copy has only in-frame clones and lacks some. The table for this sample gives about 160,000 clones. Concerning this clone itself: Its antigen remains unidentified.

This CDR3 comprises 13 residues. With 6 bases removed from V and 0 bases from J, the gap between germline ends came to 9 bases. The germline V gene has CDR1 MNHEY and CDR2 SVGAGI. Sequences were obtained from PBMCs. This sequence was found in a woman in her fifties or sixties in good health and CMV-seronegative. The V call is TRBV6-5, the J call TRBJ2-7, with D possibly being TRBD1 (5 bases). The CDR3 coding sequence is TGTGCCAGCAGAGGACATTTCTCCTACGAGCAGTACTTC. As protein: CASRGHFSYEQYF.